These 4 T cell receptor beta chains came from one sample sequenced in a study of T cells in Graves' hyperthyroidism and ophthalmopathy. Amplification of TCR beta CDR3 regions used RNA as the template. When the TCR CDR3 underwent first-round RT-PCR, the HTBI primer set was used. TCRdb re-called the multiplex PCR reads with MiXCR, one entry per CDR3 protein. This table holds some 570,000 distinct CDR3 sequences, under 20% found once. The sequenced material came from blood. The receptors come from a woman aged 18-29 years with Graves' ophthalmopathy.

At least ten counts were recorded for this clonotype. The chain links TRBV28 to TRBJ2-2, with D possibly TRBD1 on 5 matching bases. The CDR3 runs to 14 residues. V dropped 7 bases and J dropped 4 bases, with 13 bases sitting between them. Germline assignment: CDR1 MDHEN and CDR2 SYDVKM. The CDR3, as DNA: TGTGCCAGCATGCAGGGTGAAGGCACCGGGGAGCTGTTTTTT. Protein product: CASMQGEGTGELFF.

The chain has TRBV19 and TRBJ1-2; perhaps TRBD1 as D (5 bases). Trimming left V 5 bases short and J 0 bases short, with 19 bases between. The CDR3 totals 17 residues. Germline V gene sequence: CDR1 LNHDA, CDR2 SQIVND (reference sequence). DNA for the CDR3: TGTGCCAGTAGTTACGACAGTACCTTGAAGACTAACTATGGCTACACCTTC. This codes for CASSYDSTLKTNYGYTF.

The V call is TRBV10-3, the J call TRBJ2-7, with D possibly TRBD1 on 6 matching bases. With 9 bases removed from V and 2 bases from J, the gap between germline ends came to 8 bases. Germline V gives CDR1 ENHRY, CDR2 SYGVKD. The CDR3 runs to 11 residues. CDR3 residues: CAIRTAYEQYF. The CDR3 DNA follows: TGTGCCATACGGACAGCCTACGAGCAGTACTTC.

This clonotype was seen many times. This chain uses TRBV7-9 with TRBJ1-1; TRBD1 matches 7 bases. With V trimmed by 3 bases and J by 0 bases, 4 bases remained unmatched. The CDR3 loop spans 15 amino acids. Looked up from germline, CDR1 is SEHNR and CDR2 is FQNEAQ (reference sequence). The CDR3 loop reads CASSFGTDVNTEAFF. CDR3 nucleotides: TGTGCCAGCAGCTTTGGGACAGATGTGAACACTGAAGCTTTCTTT.